These 27 T cell receptor beta chains came from one sample sequenced in a study of T cell changes during pregnancy in multiple sclerosis. TCRdb's copy holds only in-frame clones and misses some; the assay was immunoSEQ multiplex PCR. The profile covers 35,000 to 40,000 clones, with roughly 89% appearing a single time and 0.57% taken by the ten largest. Sequenced material: CD4+ T cells from peripheral blood mononuclear cells, taken in the second trimester of pregnancy. Receptors were obtained from a female donor with multiple sclerosis, enrolled in a pregnancy study.

This chain uses TRBV7-9 with TRBJ2-2; perhaps TRBD1 as D (6 bases). Germline CDR1 reads SEHNR; CDR2 reads FQNEAQ (reference sequence). The CDR3 runs to 15 residues. V was cut by 3 bases and J by 3 bases, with 11 bases left in between. CDR3 sequence reads: CASSLGQGYTGELFF. The CDR3 DNA reads as TGTGCCAGCAGCTTGGGTCAGGGGTACACCGGGGAGCTGTTTTTT.

The chain employs TRBV5-4 and TRBJ2-5; D is unclear. The CDR3 length is 11 residues. Trimming took 2 bases from V and 3 from J, leaving 2 bases between them. Germline V CDR1 and CDR2: SGHNT, YYREEE (reference sequence). In nucleotides, the CDR3 is TGTGCCAGCAGCTTCGAAGAGACCCAGTACTTC. It is translated as CASSFEETQYF.

This clone was seen only a few times. The genes are TRBV23-1 and TRBJ2-1, with D perhaps TRBD2 (6 bases). TRBV23-1 is an open reading frame, and its role is uncertain. V was cut by 3 bases and J by 4 bases, with 10 bases left in between. The CDR3 is 14 residues long. The CDR3 protein is CASSQPGAYNEQFF. The CDR3 DNA follows: TGCGCCAGCAGTCAGCCGGGAGCATACAATGAGCAGTTCTTC.

The J gene is TRBJ1-2, the V gene TRBV2; no firm D call. V shed 7 bases and J shed 8 bases, with 14 bases lying between them. The CDR3 has 12 residues. From germline, CDR1 is SNHLY and CDR2 FYNNEI. CDR3 region: CASISDSGGYTF. The CDR3 DNA sequence: TGTGCCAGCATAAGTGATAGCGGAGGCTACACCTTC.

The chain recombines TRBV27 with TRBJ2-2; D ambiguous. Germline V lookup: CDR1 MNHEY, CDR2 SMNVEV (reference sequence). The CDR3 contains 12 residues. V was shortened by 3 bases and J by 6 bases, with 5 bases between the two germline ends. The CDR3 reads CASSFYPGELFF. As DNA, the CDR3 is TGTGCCAGCAGTTTCTATCCCGGGGAGCTGTTTTTT.

The chain recombines TRBV5-4 with TRBJ2-6, with D possibly matching TRBD2 (5 bases). This CDR3 contains 15 residues. Trimming took off 3 bases at V and 5 bases at J, with 12 bases between the two ends. Germline V gene sequence: CDR1 SGHNT, CDR2 YYREEE (reference sequence). Here the CDR3 DNA reads TGTGCCAGCAGCTCGGACTTGGCGAGGGCCAACGTCCTGACTTTC. This codes for CASSSDLARANVLTF.

The chain recombines TRBV2 with TRBJ1-1; D remains ambiguous. CDR1 is SNHLY, CDR2 FYNNEI, per germline. Between the trimmed V and J ends, which lost 8 bases and 0 bases, there was a span of 4 bases. CDR3 size: 11 residues. The CDR3 DNA is TGTGCCAGCGAGGTGAACACTGAAGCTTTCTTT. It yields the protein CASEVNTEAFF.

The chain employs TRBV6-1 and TRBJ2-2, with 12 nucleotides matching TRBD1. With 4 bases clipped from V and 4 bases from J, the junction kept 4 bases outside the gene matches. Germline-derived CDR1 and CDR2 are MNHNS and SASEGT. CDR3 size: 16 residues. The CDR3, as DNA: TGTGCCAGCAGTGGGGGACAGGGGGCGGGCACCGGGGAGCTGTTTTTT. Translating gives CASSGGQGAGTGELFF.

The chain employs TRBV27 and TRBJ2-7, with D uncertain. Germline CDR1 and CDR2: MNHEY and SMNVEV (reference sequence). With 2 bases removed from V and 6 bases from J, the gap between germline ends came to 8 bases. This CDR3 has 12 amino acids. The CDR3 loop is CASSLPGAEQYF. The CDR3 DNA reads TGTGCCAGCAGTTTACCCGGTGCCGAGCAGTACTTC.

V and J are TRBV5-6 and TRBJ1-5; the D gene is possibly TRBD1 (6 bases). From germline, CDR1 is SGHDT and CDR2 YYEEEE. V was pared by 3 bases and J by 7 bases, with 17 bases between. CDR3 length: 15 residues. CDR3 protein: CASSSRGGGGQPQHF. For the CDR3, the DNA is TGTGCCAGCAGCTCCAGAGGGGGTGGTGGACAGCCCCAGCATTTT.

The V and J genes are TRBV6-1 and TRBJ1-2; D is unclear. Per the germline V gene, CDR1 is MNHNS and CDR2 is SASEGT. The germline V and J ends were trimmed by 3 bases and 3 bases, with 8 bases remaining between them. CDR3 length equals 13 residues. CDR3 loop: CASSESQDYGYTF. CDR3 sequence (DNA): TGTGCCAGCAGTGAGAGTCAGGACTATGGCTACACCTTC.

This chain joins TRBV7-2 and TRBJ2-7, with a possible D match to TRBD1 (5 bases). The V end was cut by 3 bases, the J end by 3 bases, with 15 bases between. Germline V CDR1 and CDR2: SGHTA, FQGNSA. The CDR3 has 15 residues. CDR3 region: CASSFWQGGDYEQYF. In DNA, the CDR3 is TGTGCCAGCAGCTTTTGGCAGGGTGGTGACTACGAGCAGTACTTC.

The rearrangement joins TRBV30 to TRBJ2-3, with TRBD2 matching 15 bases. The CDR3 consists of 16 residues. The germline gives CDR1 GTSNPN, CDR2 SVGIG (reference sequence). V lost 2 bases to trimming and J lost 4 bases; unmatched junction nucleotides: 4. CDR3 amino acids: CAWSLGLAGGPDTQYF. In DNA, the CDR3 is TGTGCCTGGAGTTTAGGACTAGCGGGAGGGCCAGATACGCAGTATTTT.

The CDR3 nucleotides read TGTGCCACCAGCAGAGACGGTACAGGGCCTGGAAACACCATATATTTT. Protein sequence: CATSRDGTGPGNTIYF. This chain links TRBV15 with TRBJ1-3; the D gene is possibly TRBD1 (6 bases). The CDR3 covers 16 residues. Trimming took off 0 bases at V and 2 bases at J, with 11 bases between the two ends. Germline V gene lookup returns CDR1 LNHNV and CDR2 YYDKDF (reference sequence).

This clone was observed once. The chain uses TRBV7-3 and TRBJ2-3; 11 bases line up with TRBD1. Germline V gene data show CDR1 as SGHTA and CDR2 as FQGTGA. The J segment lost 3 bases and the V segment lost 5 bases, leaving 13 bases of the junction unmatched. The CDR3 length is 18 residues. CDR3 amino acids: CASSPVALGTGGTDTQYF. The CDR3 DNA sequence: TGTGCCAGCAGCCCCGTCGCTCTAGGGACAGGGGGTACAGATACGCAGTATTTT.

This chain joins TRBV7-2 and TRBJ2-7; 7 bases match TRBD2. J was trimmed by 0 bases and V by 2 bases; bases with no gene match: 4. CDR3 size: 15 residues. Germline lookup yields CDR1 SGHTA and CDR2 FQGNSA. This chain's CDR3 is CASSLRGTTSYEQYF. In DNA, the CDR3 is TGTGCCAGCAGCTTAAGAGGGACTACCTCCTACGAGCAGTACTTC.

The V and J genes are TRBV29-1 and TRBJ1-1, with D unresolved. With 5 bases removed from V and 6 bases from J, the gap between germline ends came to 19 bases. The CDR3 totals 14 residues. The V gene's germline CDR1 is SQVTM and CDR2 ANQGSEA. The CDR3 DNA reads TGCAGCGTTCTAGTCCGGCGTGCCCCAGCTGAAGCTTTCTTT. It translates to CSVLVRRAPAEAFF.

This clone was seen a handful of times. This chain links TRBV15 with TRBJ1-2; tentative D call: TRBD1 (5 bases). The V gene lost 2 bases and the J gene lost 4 bases, with 11 bases spanning the gap. The CDR3 consists of 14 residues. Germline assignment: CDR1 LNHNV and CDR2 YYDKDF (reference sequence). The CDR3 spells CATSRRGESYGYTF. The CDR3 nucleotides read TGTGCCACCAGCAGACGGGGGGAGAGCTATGGCTACACCTTC. The full variable domain, its missing parts supplied by reference TRBV15 and TRBJ1-2, is DAMVIQNPRYQVTQFGKPVTLSCSQTLNHNVMYWYQQKSSQAPKLLFHYYDKDFNNEADTPDNFQSRRPNTSFCFLDIRSPGLGDTAMYLCATSRRGESYGYTFGSGTRLTVV.

The sample holds one count of this clone. The chain employs TRBV18 and TRBJ2-2; D may be TRBD1 (5 bases). Trimming cost V 7 bases and J 3 bases, with 12 bases left between them. CDR1 is KGHSH, CDR2 LQKENI, per germline. This CDR3 is 14 amino acids long. CDR3 bases: TGTGCCAGCTTATTTACCAGGGACACCGGGGAGCTGTTTTTT. Translated: CASLFTRDTGELFF.

This chain connects TRBV7-6 to TRBJ2-2; possible D gene TRBD1, 6 bases. The germline V gene encodes CDR1 SGHVS and CDR2 FNYEAQ. The CDR3 loop spans 16 amino acids. The V end lost 5 bases, the J end lost 0 bases, and 13 bases lay between the germline ends. CDR3 sequence (DNA): TGTGCCAGCAGCGCTACCGGGACACCGAACACCGGGGAGCTGTTTTTT. It encodes CASSATGTPNTGELFF.

The gene calls are TRBV4-3 and TRBJ1-5; D remains ambiguous. Trimming took off 1 base at V and 2 bases at J, with 6 bases between the two ends. CDR1 and CDR2 (germline): LGHNA, YSLEER. This CDR3 has 14 amino acids. This chain's CDR3 is CASSQARGNQPQHF. As DNA, the CDR3 is TGCGCCAGCAGCCAAGCACGGGGCAATCAGCCCCAGCATTTT.

The chain links TRBV28 to TRBJ1-1, with D uncertain. V lost 5 bases and J 8 bases, leaving 21 bases between the germline ends. This CDR3 has 15 residues. Germline V CDR1 and CDR2: MDHEN, SYDVKM. The CDR3 sequence is CASSPRVLGSAEAFF. DNA for the CDR3: TGTGCCAGCAGTCCACGGGTCTTGGGTTCAGCCGAAGCTTTCTTT.

The rearrangement links TRBV18 to TRBJ1-1, with TRBD1 identical over 8 bases. The junction had 15 bases not matched to a gene; V was cut back by 5 bases and J by 4 bases. CDR1 is KGHSH and CDR2 is LQKENI in the germline V gene. The CDR3 has 17 amino acids. CDR3 loop: CASSLIQTGGSPTEAFF. DNA for the CDR3: TGTGCCAGCTCATTAATTCAAACAGGGGGGTCCCCCACTGAAGCTTTCTTT.

This rearrangement joins TRBV28 to TRBJ1-2, with 9 bases identical to TRBD1. This CDR3 is 15 amino acids long. Per the germline V gene, CDR1 is MDHEN and CDR2 is SYDVKM. Trimming took 4 bases from V and 6 from J; bases not matched to a gene: 9. The CDR3 loop is CASSSQGAGEDGYTF. CDR3 sequence (DNA): TGTGCCAGCAGTTCACAGGGGGCGGGAGAGGATGGCTACACCTTC.

This clone was counted a single time. This chain connects TRBV18 to TRBJ2-5; 7 nucleotides agree with TRBD1. CDR3 length: 13 residues. V dropped 6 bases and J dropped 3; count of bases not matched to a gene: 4. In germline, CDR1 is KGHSH, CDR2 LQKENI. The DNA of the CDR3 is TGTGCCAGCTCCTCCGGGACAGAAGAGACCCAGTACTTC. Encoded protein: CASSSGTEETQYF.

The rearrangement joins TRBV28 to TRBJ2-5, with unresolved D. The CDR3 totals 13 residues. CDR1 is MDHEN and CDR2 is SYDVKM in the germline V gene. The V and J ends lost 6 bases and 4 bases respectively, with 12 bases between them. As DNA, the CDR3 is TGTGCCAGCAGCCCCACGGGTCGAGAGACCCAGTACTTC. This sequence encodes CASSPTGRETQYF.

The V and J genes are TRBV4-3 and TRBJ2-1; TRBD1 aligns across 8 bases. V lost 6 bases and J lost 7; bases outside the gene matches: 11. In germline, CDR1 is LGHNA, CDR2 YSLEER. The CDR3 has 15 amino acids. The CDR3 protein is CASSPDRGQFNEQFF. CDR3 coding DNA: TGCGCCAGCAGTCCAGACAGGGGTCAATTTAATGAGCAGTTCTTC.